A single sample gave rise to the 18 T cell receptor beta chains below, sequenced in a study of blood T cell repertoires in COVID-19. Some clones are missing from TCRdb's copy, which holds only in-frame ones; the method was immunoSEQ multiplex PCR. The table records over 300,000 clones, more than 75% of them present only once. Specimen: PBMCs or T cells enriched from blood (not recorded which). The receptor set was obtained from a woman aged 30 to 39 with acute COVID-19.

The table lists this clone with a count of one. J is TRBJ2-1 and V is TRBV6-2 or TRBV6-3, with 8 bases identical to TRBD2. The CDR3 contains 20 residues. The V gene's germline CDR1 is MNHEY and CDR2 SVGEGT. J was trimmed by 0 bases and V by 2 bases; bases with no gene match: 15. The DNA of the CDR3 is TGTGCCAGCAGTTACGACCCTAGCGGGCTCGGGTCCGGCTCCTACAATGAGCAGTTCTTC. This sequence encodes CASSYDPSGLGSGSYNEQFF.

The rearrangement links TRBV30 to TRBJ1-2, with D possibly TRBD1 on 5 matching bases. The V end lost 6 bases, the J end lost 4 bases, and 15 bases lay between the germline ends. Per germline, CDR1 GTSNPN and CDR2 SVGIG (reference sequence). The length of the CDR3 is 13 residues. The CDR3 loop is CACRPRGLYGYTF. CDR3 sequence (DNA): TGTGCCTGTAGACCTAGGGGACTCTATGGCTACACCTTC.

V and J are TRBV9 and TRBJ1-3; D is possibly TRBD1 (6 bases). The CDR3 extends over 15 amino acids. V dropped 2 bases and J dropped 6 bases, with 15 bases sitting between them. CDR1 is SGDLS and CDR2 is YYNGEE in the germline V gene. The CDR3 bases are TGTGCCAGCAGCGTCCTGGGGGGGCAGACAAACACCATATATTTT. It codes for CASSVLGGQTNTIYF.

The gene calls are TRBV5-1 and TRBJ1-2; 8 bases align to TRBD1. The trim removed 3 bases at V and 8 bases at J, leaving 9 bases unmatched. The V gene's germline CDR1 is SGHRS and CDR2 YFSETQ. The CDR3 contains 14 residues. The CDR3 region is CASSSTDRGRGYTF. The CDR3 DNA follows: TGCGCCAGCAGCTCTACCGACAGGGGAAGGGGCTACACCTTC.

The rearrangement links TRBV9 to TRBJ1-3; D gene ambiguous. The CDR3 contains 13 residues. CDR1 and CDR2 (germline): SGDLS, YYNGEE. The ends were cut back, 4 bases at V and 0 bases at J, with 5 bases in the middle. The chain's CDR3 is CASSPLSGNTIYF. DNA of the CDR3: TGTGCCAGCAGCCCCCTCTCTGGAAACACCATATATTTT.

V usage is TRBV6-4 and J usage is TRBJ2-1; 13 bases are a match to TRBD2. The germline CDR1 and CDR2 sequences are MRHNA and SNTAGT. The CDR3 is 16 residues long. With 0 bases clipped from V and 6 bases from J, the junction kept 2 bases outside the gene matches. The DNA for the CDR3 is TGTGCCAGCAGTGACTCGGGGACTAGCGGGGTCAATGAGCAGTTCTTC. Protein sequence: CASSDSGTSGVNEQFF.

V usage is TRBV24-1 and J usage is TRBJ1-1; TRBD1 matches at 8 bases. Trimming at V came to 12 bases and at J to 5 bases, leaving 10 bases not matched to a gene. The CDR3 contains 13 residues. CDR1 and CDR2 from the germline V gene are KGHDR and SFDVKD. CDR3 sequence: CAVRQGSWTEAFF. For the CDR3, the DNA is TGTGCCGTCCGACAGGGGAGTTGGACTGAAGCTTTCTTT.

CDR3 sequence reads: CSVDENEKLFF. The CDR3, as DNA: TGCAGCGTCGATGAGAATGAAAAACTGTTTTTT. J is TRBJ1-4 and V is TRBV29-1, with no clear D. Trimming cost V 6 bases and J 5 bases, with 7 bases left between them. Germline CDR1 and CDR2: SQVTM and ANQGSEA. CDR3 length: 11 residues.

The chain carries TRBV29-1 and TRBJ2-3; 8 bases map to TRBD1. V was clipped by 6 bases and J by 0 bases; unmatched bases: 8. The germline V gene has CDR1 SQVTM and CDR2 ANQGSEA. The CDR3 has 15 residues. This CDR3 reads CSVSDRVSSTDTQYF. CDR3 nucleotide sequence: TGCAGCGTGTCGGACAGGGTTTCTAGCACAGATACGCAGTATTTT.

CDR3 in DNA: TGTGCCAGCAGTTCCTCAGGGGGCAGGGGAGAATCCTACGAGCAGTACTTC. Amino acids: CASSSSGGRGESYEQYF. The chain combines TRBV27 with TRBJ2-7; 8 bases align to TRBD1. The CDR3 spans 17 residues. The junction had 12 bases not matched to a gene; V was cut back by 4 bases and J by 1 base. Germline CDR1 and CDR2: MNHEY and SMNVEV (reference sequence).

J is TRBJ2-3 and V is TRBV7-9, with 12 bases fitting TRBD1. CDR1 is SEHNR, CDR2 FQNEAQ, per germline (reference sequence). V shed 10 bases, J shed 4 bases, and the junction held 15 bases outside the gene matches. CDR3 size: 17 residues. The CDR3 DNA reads TGTGCCAACAATAGACTGCCGGGACAGGGGGCTTCAGATACGCAGTATTTT. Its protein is CANNRLPGQGASDTQYF. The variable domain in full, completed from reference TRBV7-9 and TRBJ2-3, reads DTGVSQNPRHKITKRGQNVTFRCDPISEHNRLYWYRQTLGQGPEFLTYFQNEAQLEKSRLLSDRFSAERPKGSFSTLEIQRTEQGDSAMYLCANNRLPGQGASDTQYFGPGTRLTVL.

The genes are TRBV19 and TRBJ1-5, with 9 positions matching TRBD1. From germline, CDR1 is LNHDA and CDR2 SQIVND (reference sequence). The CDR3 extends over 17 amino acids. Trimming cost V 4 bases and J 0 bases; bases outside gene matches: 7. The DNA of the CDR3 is TGTGCCAGTAGTACCGGGACAGGGAGCCTTAGCAATCAGCCCCAGCATTTT. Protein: CASSTGTGSLSNQPQHF.

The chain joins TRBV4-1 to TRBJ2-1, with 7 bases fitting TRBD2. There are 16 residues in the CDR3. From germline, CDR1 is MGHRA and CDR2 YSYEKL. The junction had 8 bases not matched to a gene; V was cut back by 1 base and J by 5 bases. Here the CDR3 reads CASSQVFRGGNNEQFF. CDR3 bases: TGCGCCAGCAGCCAAGTCTTTCGCGGGGGAAACAATGAGCAGTTCTTC.

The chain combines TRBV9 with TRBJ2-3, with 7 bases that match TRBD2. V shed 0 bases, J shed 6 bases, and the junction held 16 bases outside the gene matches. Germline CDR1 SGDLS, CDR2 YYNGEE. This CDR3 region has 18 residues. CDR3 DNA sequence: TGTGCCAGCAGCGTAGGGAACAGCCTAGCGGCGGGTTGGGATACGCAGTATTTT. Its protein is CASSVGNSLAAGWDTQYF.

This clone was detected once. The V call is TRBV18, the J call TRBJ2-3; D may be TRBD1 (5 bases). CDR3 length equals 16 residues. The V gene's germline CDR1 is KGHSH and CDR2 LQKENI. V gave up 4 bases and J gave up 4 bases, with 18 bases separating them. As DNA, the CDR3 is TGTGCCAGCTCACGGGCTAGGGGCCCCGACTCAGATACGCAGTATTTT. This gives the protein CASSRARGPDSDTQYF.

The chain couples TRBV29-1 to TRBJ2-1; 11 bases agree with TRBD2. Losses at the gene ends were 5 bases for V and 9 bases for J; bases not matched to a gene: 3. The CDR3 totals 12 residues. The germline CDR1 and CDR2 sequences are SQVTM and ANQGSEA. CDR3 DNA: TGCAGCGTTACGGGACTAGCGGCTGAGCAGTTCTTC. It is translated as CSVTGLAAEQFF.

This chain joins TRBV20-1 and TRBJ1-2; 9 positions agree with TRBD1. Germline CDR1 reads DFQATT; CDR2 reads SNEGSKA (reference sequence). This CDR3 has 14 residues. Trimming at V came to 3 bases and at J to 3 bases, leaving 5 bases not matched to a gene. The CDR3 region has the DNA TGCAGTGCTAGTGAGACAGGGGGGGACTATGGCTACACCTTC. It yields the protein CSASETGGDYGYTF.

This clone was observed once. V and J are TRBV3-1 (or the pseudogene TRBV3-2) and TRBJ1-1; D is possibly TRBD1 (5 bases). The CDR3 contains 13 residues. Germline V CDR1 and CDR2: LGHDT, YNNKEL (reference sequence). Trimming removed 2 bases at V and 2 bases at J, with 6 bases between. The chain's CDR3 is CASSQQGNTEAFF. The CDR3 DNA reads TGTGCCAGCAGCCAACAGGGAAACACTGAAGCTTTCTTT.